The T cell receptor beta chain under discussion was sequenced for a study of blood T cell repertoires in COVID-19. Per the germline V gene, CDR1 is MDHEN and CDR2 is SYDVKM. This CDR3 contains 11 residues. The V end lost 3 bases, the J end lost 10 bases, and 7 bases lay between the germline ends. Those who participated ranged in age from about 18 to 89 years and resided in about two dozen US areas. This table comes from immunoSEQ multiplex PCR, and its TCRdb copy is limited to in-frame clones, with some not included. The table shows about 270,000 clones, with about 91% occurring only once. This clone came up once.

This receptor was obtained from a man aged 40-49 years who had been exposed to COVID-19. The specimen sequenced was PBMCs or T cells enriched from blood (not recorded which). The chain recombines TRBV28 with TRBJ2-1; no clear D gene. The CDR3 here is CASSLGLEQFF. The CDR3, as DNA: TGTGCCAGCAGTTTGGGCTTGGAGCAGTTCTTC.